Following are 8 T cell receptor beta chains from one sample sequenced in a study of blood T cell repertoires in COVID-19. The protocol was immunoSEQ multiplex PCR, while the TCRdb copy is restricted to in-frame clones and leaves out a portion. The sample shows about 290,000 clones, about 82% of them seen only once. Sequenced input: peripheral blood. These TCRs come from a woman aged 50 to 65 with active or convalescent COVID-19.

The chain combines TRBV19 with TRBJ1-2; 8 bases are shared with TRBD1. The CDR3 has 14 residues. Germline CDR1 and CDR2: LNHDA and SQIVND (reference sequence). Trimming cost V 4 bases and J 4 bases; bases outside gene matches: 5. CDR3 sequence: CASSTSGGFYGYTF. The CDR3 DNA sequence: TGTGCCAGTAGTACGTCAGGGGGCTTCTATGGCTACACCTTC.

This clone was counted a single time. The chain combines TRBV11-2 with TRBJ2-5; 11 bases line up with TRBD2. The V segment lost 5 bases and the J segment 2 bases; nucleotides outside the gene matches: 10. This CDR3 has 17 amino acids. CDR1 SGHAT and CDR2 FQNNGV come from the germline V gene. The CDR3 protein is CASSRGLAVSVQETQYF. Here the CDR3 DNA reads TGTGCCAGCAGCCGGGGACTAGCGGTATCGGTACAAGAGACCCAGTACTTC.

This chain links TRBV19 with TRBJ1-2, with D uncertain. CDR3 length: 14 amino acids. The germline V gene has CDR1 LNHDA and CDR2 SQIVND (reference sequence). V lost 3 bases, J lost 1 base, and 9 bases lay in between. The CDR3 protein is CASSISSGNYGYTF. CDR3 DNA: TGTGCCAGTAGTATTTCCTCGGGTAACTATGGCTACACCTTC. The whole variable domain, filled in from reference TRBV19 and TRBJ1-2, reads DGGITQSPKYLFRKEGQNVTLSCEQNLNHDAMYWYRQDPGQGLRLIYYSQIVNDFQKGDIAEGYSVSREKKESFPLTVTSAQKNPTAFYLCASSISSGNYGYTFGSGTRLTVV.

The V call is TRBV18, the J call TRBJ2-1; D remains ambiguous. Germline V gene sequence: CDR1 KGHSH, CDR2 LQKENI. The CDR3 is 14 amino acids. V was cut by 8 bases and J by 0 bases, with 11 bases left in between. CDR3 loop: CASTISRSYNEQFF. CDR3 nucleotides: TGTGCCAGCACCATCAGTCGCTCCTACAATGAGCAGTTCTTC.

V and J are TRBV6-1 and TRBJ2-1, with 16 positions matching TRBD2. Per the germline V gene, CDR1 is MNHNS and CDR2 is SASEGT. The CDR3 spans 16 residues. V shed 2 bases and J 10 bases; nucleotides not matched to a gene: 5. CDR3 DNA: TGTGCCAGCAGTGAATGGGGACTAGCGGGAGGGAGGGAGCAGTTCTTC. Its protein is CASSEWGLAGGREQFF.

This chain connects TRBV5-4 to TRBJ2-2, with D unclear. The germline V and J ends were trimmed by 7 bases and 3 bases, with 10 bases remaining between them. This CDR3 is 13 amino acids long. CDR1 is SGHNT, CDR2 YYREEE, per germline (reference sequence). Here the CDR3 reads CASGTEYTGELFF. CDR3 bases: TGTGCCAGCGGCACCGAATACACCGGGGAGCTGTTTTTT.

J is TRBJ2-1 and V is TRBV9, with 9 bases that match TRBD2. Unmatched junction bases numbered 6, after V lost 0 bases and J lost 8 bases. The CDR3 extends over 15 amino acids. Per germline, CDR1 SGDLS and CDR2 YYNGEE. The CDR3 region has the DNA TGTGCCAGCAGCGTAGATAGCGGGGGAGGCGATGAGCAGTTCTTC. Protein product: CASSVDSGGGDEQFF.

The V gene is TRBV19, the J gene TRBJ2-1; D possibly corresponds to TRBD2 (6 bases). Germline CDR1 LNHDA, CDR2 SQIVND (reference sequence). CDR3 length: 16 residues. V shed 6 bases and J shed 0 bases, with 15 bases lying between them. CDR3 bases: TGTGCCAGTAGCACTGTCGGGCGGGGCTCCTACAATGAGCAGTTCTTC. Encoded protein: CASSTVGRGSYNEQFF.